Each of the 21 T cell receptor beta chains below was sequenced from the same sample in a study of blood T cell repertoires in COVID-19. Some clones are missing from TCRdb's copy, which holds only in-frame ones; the method was immunoSEQ multiplex PCR. The repertoire holds around 200,000 clones, with approximately 87% as singletons. Sequencing was done on a sample of peripheral blood. Receptor source: a man in his sixties or seventies with active or convalescent COVID-19.

The chain has TRBV18 and TRBJ1-5, with D maybe TRBD1 (6 bases). The CDR3 spans 15 residues. Trimming shortened V by 3 bases and J by 9 bases, and 18 bases separated the two germline ends. Germline V CDR1 and CDR2: KGHSH, LQKENI. The CDR3 protein is CASSPLDSRLGPQHF. The DNA of the CDR3 is TGTGCCAGCTCACCCCTGGACAGCCGTTTAGGGCCCCAGCATTTT.

CDR3 DNA: TGCGCCAGCGGGGCGGGGTCCACCGAGCAGTACTTC. It codes for CASGAGSTEQYF. The V gene is TRBV10-2, the J gene TRBJ2-7, with D possibly TRBD2 on 6 matching bases. The V gene's germline CDR1 is WSHSY and CDR2 SAAADI. Trimming removed 8 bases from V and 6 bases from J, with 14 bases in between. The CDR3 is 12 amino acids.

This chain's CDR3 is CATRAVSGSSYNEQFF. Here the CDR3 DNA reads TGTGCCACCAGAGCAGTTAGCGGAAGCTCCTACAATGAGCAGTTCTTC. The chain combines TRBV7-6 with TRBJ2-1; D possibly corresponds to TRBD2 (6 bases). The CDR3 is made up of 16 amino acids. Trimming left V 10 bases short and J 0 bases short, with 19 bases between. Germline V gives CDR1 SGHVS, CDR2 FNYEAQ.

The V gene is TRBV7-2, the J gene TRBJ1-2, with D uncertain. The CDR3 runs 15 residues. Germline CDR1 SGHTA, CDR2 FQGNSA. The V gene lost 5 bases and the J gene lost 0 bases, with 13 bases spanning the gap. The DNA for the CDR3 is TGTGCCAGCAGCCTAGTCCCCCTAACTAACTATGGCTACACCTTC. Its protein product is CASSLVPLTNYGYTF.

This clone was seen only a few times. The rearrangement uses TRBV7-9 and TRBJ2-2; 10 nucleotides match TRBD2. The V gene's germline CDR1 is SEHNR and CDR2 FQNEAQ (reference sequence). The CDR3 totals 15 residues. V lost 5 bases to trimming and J lost 5 bases; unmatched junction nucleotides: 5. The CDR3 region is CASSQGTSVTGELFF. The CDR3 region has the DNA TGTGCCAGCAGCCAAGGGACTAGCGTTACCGGGGAGCTGTTTTTT. Together with reference TRBV7-9 and TRBJ2-2, the CDR3 gives the full variable domain: DTGVSQNPRHKITKRGQNVTFRCDPISEHNRLYWYRQTLGQGPEFLTYFQNEAQLEKSRLLSDRFSAERPKGSFSTLEIQRTEQGDSAMYLCASSQGTSVTGELFFGEGSRLTVL.

The V call is TRBV3-1 (or the pseudogene TRBV3-2), the J call TRBJ1-2; TRBD1 might be the D (5 bases). Germline-derived CDR1 and CDR2 are LGHDT and YNNKEL (reference sequence). The CDR3 consists of 15 residues. The V end was cut by 1 base, the J end by 8 bases, with 17 bases between. As DNA, the CDR3 is TGTGCCAGCAGCCAAGCCCCAGGGCCCCCACACGGCTACACCTTC. This encodes CASSQAPGPPHGYTF.

Points on this clone: The identical CDR3 is also encoded by other nucleotide sequences in the sample. The chain carries TRBV6-2 or TRBV6-3 and TRBJ1-1; D gene unclear. The CDR3 is made up of 12 amino acids. Trimming removed 5 bases from V and 5 bases from J, with 9 bases in between. CDR1 is MNHEY, CDR2 SVGEGT, per germline. CDR3 sequence: CASSRGWTEAFF. In nucleotides, the CDR3 is TGTGCCAGCAGTAGAGGGTGGACTGAAGCTTTCTTT.

This clone came up once. The V and J genes are TRBV7-2 and TRBJ1-2, with 8 bases that match TRBD1. Germline CDR1 SGHTA, CDR2 FQGNSA. This CDR3 has 13 amino acids. Germline trimming cut 4 bases from V and 8 bases from J; bases unmatched to any gene: 6. The CDR3 loop is CASSWDRSGGYTF. The CDR3 DNA follows: TGTGCCAGCAGCTGGGACAGGTCGGGCGGCTACACCTTC.

The rearrangement uses TRBV24-1 and TRBJ1-2, with TRBD1 matching over 8 bases. The CDR3 runs to 12 residues. Trimming took 11 bases from V and 7 from J; bases not matched to a gene: 8. Germline CDR1 reads KGHDR; CDR2 reads SFDVKD. CDR3 region: CAIQDRAGGYTF. In DNA, the CDR3 is TGTGCCATTCAGGACAGGGCTGGTGGCTACACCTTC.

The CDR3: CASSFKDGRSEQFF. DNA for the CDR3: TGTGCCAGCAGCTTTAAAGATGGTCGGTCTGAGCAGTTCTTC. The chain carries TRBV5-4 and TRBJ2-1; D not certain. There are 14 residues in the CDR3. Deletions cut 2 bases from V and 9 bases from J, with 15 bases between. Germline CDR1 SGHNT, CDR2 YYREEE (reference sequence).

This chain links TRBV2 with TRBJ1-1; TRBD1 might be the D (6 bases). CDR3 length: 14 residues. The germline V gene encodes CDR1 SNHLY and CDR2 FYNNEI. Trimming took 8 bases from V and 1 from J, leaving 14 bases between them. CDR3: CASDEEQGNTEAFF. CDR3 in DNA: TGTGCCAGCGACGAAGAACAGGGGAACACTGAAGCTTTCTTT.

This chain connects TRBV3-1 (or the pseudogene TRBV3-2) to TRBJ2-7; D remains ambiguous. Looked up from germline, CDR1 is LGHDT and CDR2 is YNNKEL (reference sequence). The V gene lost 1 base and the J gene lost 7 bases, with 11 bases spanning the gap. This CDR3 is 13 amino acids long. CDR3 region: CASSQVSGWEQYF. DNA for the CDR3: TGTGCCAGCAGCCAAGTCTCGGGTTGGGAGCAGTACTTC.

The chain combines TRBV19 with TRBJ1-1, with TRBD1 as a possible D gene (6 bases). The V and J ends lost 3 bases and 5 bases respectively, with 13 bases between them. This CDR3 comprises 14 residues. Looked up from germline, CDR1 is LNHDA and CDR2 is SQIVND (reference sequence). CDR3 nucleotides: TGTGCCAGTAGTATCAGGGGAGAGGGGACTGAAGCTTTCTTT. Its translation is CASSIRGEGTEAFF.

V gene TRBV5-5 combines with J gene TRBJ1-3, with 9 positions matching TRBD1. V dropped 2 bases and J dropped 0; count of bases not matched to a gene: 15. The CDR3 loop spans 20 amino acids. Germline loops: CDR1 SGHKS, CDR2 YYEKEE (reference sequence). This CDR3 is CASSFRILRDRVISGNTIYF. The CDR3 DNA follows: TGTGCCAGCAGCTTTAGGATTCTCCGGGACAGGGTGATCTCTGGAAACACCATATATTTT.

This clone was seen just once. V and J are TRBV5-5 and TRBJ1-2, with 10 bases fitting TRBD1. The CDR3 covers 15 residues. CDR1 SGHKS and CDR2 YYEKEE come from the germline V gene (reference sequence). V lost 0 bases, J lost 8 bases, and 7 bases stayed unmatched. The CDR3 DNA reads TGTGCCAGCAGCTTGGCGGGACAGGGGTTTGGGGGCTACACCTTC. This sequence encodes CASSLAGQGFGGYTF. The full variable domain, its missing parts supplied by reference TRBV5-5 and TRBJ1-2, is DAGVTQSPTHLIKTRGQQVTLRCSPISGHKSVSWYQQVLGQGPQFIFQYYEKEERGRGNFPDRFSARQFPNYSSELNVNALLLGDSALYLCASSLAGQGFGGYTFGSGTRLTVV.

The chain combines TRBV27 with TRBJ1-2; TRBD1 matches at 8 bases. The germline V gene encodes CDR1 MNHEY and CDR2 SMNVEV (reference sequence). V was pared by 6 bases and J by 3 bases, with 9 bases of the junction left unmatched. The CDR3 loop spans 15 amino acids. Here the CDR3 reads CASRAADRDYYGYTF. CDR3 nucleotide sequence: TGTGCCAGCAGAGCCGCGGACAGGGATTACTATGGCTACACCTTC.

The genes are TRBV18 and TRBJ1-3; D uncertain. Germline CDR1 is KGHSH and CDR2 is LQKENI. V dropped 3 bases and J dropped 4 bases, with 16 bases sitting between them. The CDR3 covers 16 residues. The CDR3, as DNA: TGTGCCAGCTCACCCCAGGCATCGACACGCGGAAACACCATATATTTT. As protein: CASSPQASTRGNTIYF.

This chain uses TRBV10-2 with TRBJ1-2, with D uncertain. The CDR3 is 13 amino acids. Trimming stripped 6 bases from V and 3 bases from J, with 11 bases between. Germline CDR1 reads WSHSY; CDR2 reads SAAADI. CDR3 coding DNA: TGCGCCAGCAGCGGCCCGGGAGACTATGGCTACACCTTC. This codes for CASSGPGDYGYTF.

This chain joins TRBV19 and TRBJ2-1, with D possibly TRBD2 on 6 matching bases. Trimming shortened V by 3 bases and J by 5 bases, and 23 bases separated the two germline ends. Germline CDR1 and CDR2: LNHDA and SQIVND (reference sequence). This CDR3 has 18 amino acids. This chain's CDR3 is CASSIAHPGTHTHNEQFF. In DNA form, the CDR3 reads TGTGCCAGTAGTATTGCCCATCCAGGGACTCATACCCACAATGAGCAGTTCTTC.

V and J are TRBV4-3 and TRBJ1-1, with TRBD1 matching 10 bases. This CDR3 spans 16 amino acids. Germline CDR1 is LGHNA and CDR2 is YSLEER. J was trimmed by 0 bases and V by 1 base; bases with no gene match: 2. The CDR3 reads CASSQGGTGVNTEAFF. In DNA, the CDR3 is TGCGCCAGCAGCCAAGGGGGGACAGGGGTGAACACTGAAGCTTTCTTT.

V usage is TRBV6-5 and J usage is TRBJ2-2, with no clear D. Germline V gives CDR1 MNHEY, CDR2 SVGAGI. The CDR3 consists of 13 residues. Trimming took 6 bases from V and 8 from J, leaving 13 bases between them. CDR3 nucleotides: TGTGCCAGCAGGACCACAGTGAAGGGGGAGCTGTTTTTT. This gives the protein CASRTTVKGELFF.